This T cell receptor beta chain was sequenced during a study of blood T cell repertoires in COVID-19. Whole-study context: Researchers got acute and convalescent COVID-19 samples from the United States, Italy and Spain. T cells, B-cell-depleted T cells, or PBMCs provided the cDNA or gDNA that served as material.

In the original workflow: Estimation of nucleated cell counts was performed using reference gene primer amplification. Data came from immunoSEQ multiplex PCR; TCRdb stores just in-frame clones and leaves some out. That table gives V, J and clone size, and the DNA gave D and trimming. The sample carries approximately 60,000 clones, 81% recorded once. This CDR3 contains 12 residues. The V and J ends lost 7 bases and 6 bases respectively, with 12 bases between them. The V gene's germline CDR1 is SNHLY and CDR2 FYNNEI. The receptor was isolated from a man at least 80 years old with acute or convalescent COVID-19. Sample: peripheral blood. This chain joins TRBV2 and TRBJ1-2; perhaps TRBD1 as D (6 bases). CDR3 sequence (DNA): TGTGCCAGCATGGGGGCAGGCGATGGCTACACCTTC. As protein: CASMGAGDGYTF.